The present entry profiles one T cell receptor beta chain with its context. Its antigen remains unidentified. No much larger clonotype is one base removed from it; base qualities were not supplied. V and J are truncated by 8 bases and 3 bases respectively, leaving an intervening sequence of 10 bases. CDR1 and CDR2, looked up from the germline V gene, are MNHNS and SASEGT. Spanning cysteine to phenylalanine, the CDR3 consists of 13 amino acids. The retained sequence is limited to the CDR3, 39 bases, with the frame set at the first base. TCRdb shows the sequencer as Illumina HiSeq 1500. TCRdb passed the public sequencing reads through fastp at Q25 and MiXCR, retaining productive beta sequences. Identical CDR3 protein sequences are pooled into one entry, listed with their most common genes and DNA. This sample holds 250,000 to 300,000 distinct CDR3 sequences; about 25% were observed only once. Approximately 14% of the sample is in the top ten clones.

This sample is drawn from a study of T cell repertoires in cytomegalovirus infection (dated by TCRdb to the late 2010s). General notes on the study: Because public TCR beta signatures pointed to carriage of CMV infection together with the matching HLA type, the HLA type of each donor mattered for the analysis. Points the paper makes about the study in general: In the ex vivo response, HLA-C-restricted CMV-specific TCR beta clonotypes were dominant, and in two of eight donors the single most frequent clonotype came from this HLA-C-restricted group. In both this cohort and an independent cohort of 352 donors, the cumulative frequency of public TCR beta family members distinguished carriers of CMV infection plus the relevant HLA type.

The rearranged segments are TRBV6-1 and TRBJ1-4; the D gene cannot be named for sure. Sequenced: PBMCs. The clonotype was recovered from a human donor in good health (CMV status not recorded). Some clones in this sample may be carry-over from other donors' samples. The DNA sequence follows: TGTGCCAGCGTGAGGCGCGCTAATGAAAAACTGTTTTTT. Its protein reads: CASVRRANEKLFF.